This T cell receptor (beta chain) was sequenced during a study of beta chain features in type 1 diabetes (dated by TCRdb to 2017 to 2018). Regarding the study in general: Mean age, gender distribution, total cell number and subset yield were not different between patients and healthy donors. Across all samples, some 100,000,000 sorted cells were examined, and cell number per subset correlated strongly with RNA yield. In the study, recently diagnosed type 1 diabetes patients and matched healthy donors were compared on the TCRB repertoires of their sorted circulating CD4+ T cell subsets. Whereas all 30 or so donors provided naive and central memory subsets, regulatory and stem cell-like memory subsets were isolated from just 8 patients and roughly 8 healthy donors. The study at large found these results: Because the HLA sub-analyses included only small numbers of individuals, any influence of HLA type on TCRB rearrangement was left unresolved. Naive, central memory and regulatory TCRB repertoires appeared to be more alike among patients than among healthy donors. Shorter templates might have been favored by PCR, but patient and control samples were amplified and corrected together, so both groups would have been affected equally by any skew. Because cDNA rather than genomic DNA was sequenced, highly expressing activated cells could have been over-represented, although no difference in activation and CD3 levels was found between groups. Type 1 diabetes patients showed a moderate but significant shortening of TCRB CDR3 length in all four CD4+ subsets. Fewer insertions and more nucleotide deletions at VDJ recombination sites were observed in patients with type 1 diabetes, implying thymic rearrangement abnormalities.

From each donor, a single peripheral blood sample of approximately 120 mL on average was drawn into heparinised tubes. A BD FACSAria II and a panel including CD45RO, CCR7, CD25, CD127, CD95 and CD27 were used to sort naive, central memory, regulatory and stem cell-like memory CD4+ T cells. A purity above 95% was achieved for all sorted populations. PBMCs were isolated immediately by Lymphoprep density gradient centrifugation and stained directly without culture. To minimize batch effects, samples were stained and sorted in pairs, one healthy donor with one patient per experiment. All of the isolated RNA was reverse transcribed with the High Capacity cDNA Reverse Transcription Kit, so expressed TCRB transcripts were sequenced. Deep immunoSEQ sequencing was applied to naive, central memory and regulatory T cell samples, giving an average of around 4 million total reads per sample. After sorted cells were lysed in RLT buffer, RNA was extracted with DNase-treated RNeasy Micro or Mini kits, with the choice depending on cell number. To prevent cross-contamination, each cell subset was processed individually, whereas patient and healthy donor samples were processed jointly. The immunoSEQ multiplex PCR was used to amplify TCRB sequences from cDNA, yielding 87-bp fragments that span the CDR3 region. Sequencing of the amplicons was performed on the Illumina HiSeq platform. The authors' pipeline ran thus. Synthetic template baselines were used to correct PCR bias computationally, reads within Hamming distance 2 were collapsed together, and singletons that could not be merged were discarded. Reads were aligned to IMGT to assign V, D and J genes, CDR3 length, and insertions or deletions at six rearrangement sites. Within each subset, clonotype counts were normalized to sorted cell number, after which true diversity and Gini coefficients were computed with the tcR R package. Repertoire sharing was quantified using the overlap coefficient calculated on TCRB nucleotide sequences. Out-of-frame TCRB sequences from naive cells were analyzed as a proxy for the pre-selection repertoire. Drawn from immuneACCESS, this table holds only the in-frame rearrangements with V and J called that TCRdb kept. Clones are partly lost; checked studies trace under half to an unresolved V gene and leave the rest unexplained. Clone size and V and J calls were adopted from that table, with D and trimming inferred from the DNA. The sample table contains approximately 600,000 clones; only one count was recorded for 9.5% to 15% of them. Together, the top ten hold over 0.1% of the sample.

The sample holds a few counts of this clone. Its target antigen remains unknown. No per-base quality is available; no much larger clone lies one base away. V lost 5 bases and J lost 9 bases; the stretch between them is 12 bases long. The CDR3 sequence holds 12 residues, the cysteine and phenylalanine included. Only the CDR3 part of the read is kept: 36 bases, read in frame from the first base. The germline V gene supplies CDR1 MDHEN and CDR2 SYDVKM. Sequenced sample: naive CD4+ T cells from blood. In the paper's terms, the cell subset or site label means: true naive CD4+ T cells. The chain is encoded by TRBV28 joined to TRBJ2-3; no confident D gene assignment can be made. This TCR was sampled from a young man with type 1 diabetes. The CDR3 protein: CASSPLGLTQYF. The nucleotide sequence is given as TGTGCCAGCAGTCCTTTAGGGTTAACGCAGTATTTT.